One sample yielded the 6 T cell receptor beta chains listed below, sequenced in a study of cytomegalovirus exposure and HLA in healthy donors. Primers: 60 Vbeta forward and 13 Jbeta reverse. TCRdb keeps only in-frame clones here, not all; method: immunoSEQ multiplex PCR. Seen here are about 80,000 clones, 65% to 85% observed once, and the top ten hold roughly 22%. Sequencing was carried out using PBMCs. The receptors come from a woman in her 40s in good health and CMV-seropositive.

The chain has TRBV11-2 and TRBJ1-6, with no clear D. Trimming shortened V by 1 base and J by 10 bases, and 8 bases separated the two germline ends. CDR3 length: 13 residues. Per germline, CDR1 SGHAT and CDR2 FQNNGV. For the CDR3, the DNA is TGTGCCAGCAGCTTAGGTGCGGGGTCACCCCTCCACTTT. Amino acids: CASSLGAGSPLHF.

The V gene is TRBV7-8, the J gene TRBJ1-2, with 7 bases identical to TRBD1. Germline V CDR1 and CDR2: SGHVS, FQNEAQ. J was trimmed by 4 bases and V by 3 bases; bases with no gene match: 11. The CDR3 has 16 amino acids. The CDR3 region has the DNA TGTGCCAGCAGCTTCGCCGCCCGACAGGGAGGCTATGGCTACACCTTC. It codes for CASSFAARQGGYGYTF.

The chain carries TRBV30 and TRBJ1-2; 7 bases align to TRBD1. Trimming at V came to 2 bases and at J to 8 bases, leaving 5 bases not matched to a gene. The CDR3 consists of 12 residues. Germline CDR1 reads GTSNPN; CDR2 reads SVGIG (reference sequence). Here the CDR3 reads CAWSPTGSGYTF. CDR3 in DNA: TGTGCCTGGAGTCCGACAGGGAGCGGCTACACCTTC.

In this sample, this clone turned up once. V usage is TRBV6-6 and J usage is TRBJ2-7; 12 positions match TRBD2. Germline lookup yields CDR1 MNHNY and CDR2 SVGAGI (reference sequence). Unmatched junction bases numbered 7, after V lost 4 bases and J lost 3 bases. The CDR3 contains 16 residues. Here the CDR3 DNA reads TGTGCCAGCAGTTTCCAATCTAGCGGGAGGGGCTACGAGCAGTACTTC. This codes for CASSFQSSGRGYEQYF.

The rearrangement links TRBV10-3 to TRBJ1-5; unclear D gene. CDR1 and CDR2 from the germline V gene are ENHRY and SYGVKD. The length of the CDR3 is 12 residues. The V end lost 3 bases, the J end lost 4 bases, and 4 bases lay between the germline ends. The CDR3 nucleotides are TGTGCCATCAGTGAATCTAATCAGCCCCAGCATTTT. Translated: CAISESNQPQHF.

The chain employs TRBV6-5 and TRBJ2-5; TRBD1 is a possible D gene (5 bases). The CDR3 totals 15 residues. Germline V gene lookup returns CDR1 MNHEY and CDR2 SVGAGI. V shed 2 bases and J shed 3 bases, with 13 bases lying between them. DNA of the CDR3: TGTGCCAGCAGTTACATGGGGCCCCACAAAGAGACCCAGTACTTC. Protein sequence: CASSYMGPHKETQYF.